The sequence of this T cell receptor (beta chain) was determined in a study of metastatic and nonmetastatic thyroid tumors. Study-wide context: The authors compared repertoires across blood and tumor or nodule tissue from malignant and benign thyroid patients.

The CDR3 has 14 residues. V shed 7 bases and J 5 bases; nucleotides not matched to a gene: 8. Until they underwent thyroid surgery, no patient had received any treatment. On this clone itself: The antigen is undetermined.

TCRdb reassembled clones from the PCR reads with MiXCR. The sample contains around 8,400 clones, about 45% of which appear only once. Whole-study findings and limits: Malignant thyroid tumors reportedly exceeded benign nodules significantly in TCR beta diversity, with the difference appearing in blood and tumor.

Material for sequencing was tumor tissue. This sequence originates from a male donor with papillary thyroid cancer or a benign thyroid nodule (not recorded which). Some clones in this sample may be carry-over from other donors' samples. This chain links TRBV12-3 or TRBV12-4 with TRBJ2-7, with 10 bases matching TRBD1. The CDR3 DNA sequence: TGTGCCAGCACGTCGACAGGGGGCCAGCACGAGCAGTACTTC. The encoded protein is CASTSTGGQHEQYF.